A selection of T cell receptor beta chains follows, all from one sample in a study of shared clonotypes between healthy human individuals. Sequenced by immunoSEQ multiplex PCR; TCRdb stores in-frame clones only, minus some. The sample contains some 980,000 clones, around three quarters of which appear only once. Sequencing was done on a sample of memory CD4+ T cells sorted from blood. These receptors all stem from a man aged 18 to 29 in good health. Each CDR3 is given with its conserved first and last residue. Each record gives: D gene, J gene, clone size, V gene, CDR3 protein, CDR3 DNA. The D gene is left open where the match is weak. Where a row states a size, it is once, few, many or the class of an expanded clone; other rows omit it.

. TRBJ2-7 . TRBV7-9 CASSLNPAYEQYF TGTGCCAGCAGCTTAAATCCAGCCTACGAGCAGTACTTC
. TRBJ2-5 . TRBV28 CASSHLTAGSETQYF TGTGCCAGCAGTCACCTGACTGCGGGTTCCGAGACCCAGTACTTC
. TRBJ2-3 . TRBV13 CASSTRQSLTDTQYF TGTGCCAGCAGCACAAGGCAGTCCCTCACAGATACGCAGTATTTT
. TRBJ1-6 . TRBV10-3 CATTKGDSPLHF TGTGCCACAACCAAGGGGGATTCACCCCTCCACTTT
TRBD1 TRBJ2-1 . TRBV30 CAWSARDRGNEQFF TGTGCCTGGAGTGCCCGGGACAGAGGAAATGAGCAGTTCTTC
TRBD1 TRBJ2-2 few TRBV29-1 CSVGPGQGGLGELFF TGCAGCGTTGGACCGGGACAGGGGGGATTGGGGGAGCTGTTTTTT
. TRBJ2-2 . TRBV7-8 CASSHNTGELFF TGTGCCAGCAGCCATAACACCGGGGAGCTGTTTTTT
. TRBJ2-7 . TRBV6-5 CASSRHGGYYEQYF TGTGCCAGCAGTCGGCACGGGGGCTACTACGAGCAGTACTTC
. TRBJ2-6 . TRBV4-1 CASSHPFGRPSGANVLTF TGCGCCAGCAGCCACCCCTTCGGCAGGCCGTCTGGGGCCAACGTCCTGACTTTC
. TRBJ2-2 . TRBV4-3 CASSQEVVNMQPTGELFF TGCGCCAGCAGCCAAGAAGTGGTGAACATGCAACCAACCGGGGAGCTGTTTTTT
. TRBJ1-1 . TRBV6-1 CASSALGGFETEAFF TGTGCCAGCAGCGCCTTAGGGGGGTTTGAAACTGAAGCTTTCTTT
. TRBJ1-6 few TRBV28 CATTELNSPLHF TGTGCCACCACCGAACTAAATTCACCCCTCCACTTT
TRBD1 TRBJ1-3 . TRBV9 CASSTGTGASGNTIYF TGTGCCAGCAGCACCGGGACAGGGGCCTCTGGAAACACCATATATTTT
. TRBJ1-1 few TRBV2 CASSRIRTATNTEAFF TGTGCCAGCAGTCGAATCCGGACGGCCACGAACACTGAAGCTTTCTTT
TRBD2 TRBJ2-3 . TRBV2 CASSSLAGGADTQYF TGTGCCAGCAGTTCCCTAGCGGGGGGCGCAGATACGCAGTATTTT
. TRBJ2-7 . TRBV11-2 CASSPAVIYEQYF TGTGCCAGCAGCCCCGCGGTGATCTACGAGCAGTACTTC
. TRBJ2-3 . TRBV5-4 CASSREADTQYF TGTGCCAGCAGCCGGGAAGCAGATACGCAGTATTTT
. TRBJ1-1 . TRBV10-3 CATTTGNTEAFF TGTGCCACCACAACAGGGAACACTGAAGCTTTCTTT
TRBD2 TRBJ2-7 . TRBV7-2 CASSSRGSGNRYEQYF TGTGCCAGCAGCTCCAGAGGTAGCGGGAACCGCTACGAGCAGTACTTC
. TRBJ1-6 . TRBV5-1 CASSPRDPNTGSPLHF TGCGCCAGCAGCCCCCGGGACCCGAACACGGGGTCACCCCTCCACTTT
TRBD1 TRBJ2-7 . TRBV6-5 CASKGASAASYEQYF TGTGCCAGCAAGGGGGCATCGGCAGCCTCCTACGAGCAGTACTTC
. TRBJ2-5 . TRBV7-3 CASSLTGQPQETQYF TGTGCCAGCAGCTTAACGGGTCAGCCCCAAGAGACCCAGTACTTC
TRBD1 TRBJ1-1 once TRBV5-1 CASTQGVRSEAFF TGCGCCAGCACTCAGGGGGTCCGCTCTGAAGCTTTCTTT
TRBD1 TRBJ1-4 . TRBV5-6 CASSRQGVGEKLFF TGTGCCAGCAGCCGACAGGGAGTGGGGGAAAAACTGTTTTTT
TRBD2 TRBJ2-3 few TRBV2 CASRGTSSYTQYF TGTGCCAGCAGGGGGACTAGCTCATATACGCAGTATTTT
. TRBJ1-1 once TRBV27 CASSFTGVYNTEAFF TGTGCCAGCAGTTTTACGGGGGTTTACAACACTGAAGCTTTCTTT
TRBD1 TRBJ2-2 . TRBV13 CASSRDRVAGELFF TGTGCCAGCAGCCGGGACAGGGTGGCCGGGGAGCTGTTTTTT
. TRBJ1-6 few TRBV7-2 CASSLEVGVRGSPLHF TGTGCCAGCAGCTTAGAAGTAGGAGTTCGTGGTTCACCCCTCCACTTT
TRBD2 TRBJ2-2 . TRBV4-1 CASSPRRSGGATGELFF TGCGCCAGCAGCCCCCGCCGGAGCGGGGGGGCCACCGGGGAGCTGTTTTTT
. TRBJ1-2 once TRBV6-1 CASSEHVGSSYGYTF TGTGCCAGCAGTGAACACGTGGGCAGTAGCTATGGCTACACCTTC
. TRBJ1-1 . TRBV5-4 CASSRRAQLNTEAFF TGTGCCAGCAGCCGGCGGGCCCAGTTGAACACTGAAGCTTTCTTT
. TRBJ2-7 . TRBV30 CAWSLGGRRITYEQYF TGTGCCTGGAGCCTGGGGGGACGGAGGATTACCTACGAGCAGTACTTC
. TRBJ2-3 . TRBV6-5 CASRGGTDTQYF TGTGCCAGCAGGGGGGGCACAGATACGCAGTATTTT
. TRBJ2-3 few TRBV9 CASSVALDTQYF TGTGCCAGCAGCGTAGCTCTGGATACGCAGTATTTT
. TRBJ1-6 . TRBV5-4 CASSFDRAYNSPLHF TGTGCCAGCAGCTTTGACAGAGCCTATAATTCACCCCTCCACTTT
. TRBJ1-1 . TRBV27 CASRDRASTEAFF TGTGCCAGCAGGGACCGGGCGAGCACTGAAGCTTTCTTT
. TRBJ1-1 . TRBV6-1 CASSEALRFSTEAFF TGTGCCAGCAGTGAAGCGCTTCGATTCTCCACTGAAGCTTTCTTT